The 2 T cell receptor beta chains below were found in one sample sequenced in a study of graft-versus-host responses after intestinal transplantation. Here immunoSEQ multiplex PCR was the method, and the copy in TCRdb shows in-frame clones only, minus some. The sample records some 130,000 clones, just over 90% being singletons. No antigens are known for them. The sequencing here drew on unstimulated CD4+ T cells sorted from spleen or lymph node cells, taken before intestinal transplant. The receptors originated from a human donor who received an intestinal transplant.

This clone was detected only once. CDR3 amino acids: CASNSAGGGQETQYF. The DNA for the CDR3 is TGTGCCAGCAATTCAGCCGGGGGAGGGCAAGAGACCCAGTACTTC. The chain has TRBV6-5 and TRBJ2-5; 7 bases line up with TRBD2. The germline CDR1 and CDR2 sequences are MNHEY and SVGAGI. V shed 7 bases, J shed 2 bases, and the junction held 10 bases outside the gene matches. CDR3 length: 15 residues.

The V and J genes are TRBV5-1 and TRBJ1-2; 8 bases are shared with TRBD1. The CDR3 is 14 amino acids. The J segment lost 6 bases and the V segment lost 3 bases, leaving 7 bases of the junction unmatched. The germline V gene has CDR1 SGHRS and CDR2 YFSETQ. The CDR3 nucleotides are TGCGCCAGCAGCTCTCTCCCGGGACAGGATGGCTACACCTTC. Translation: CASSSLPGQDGYTF.